Listed below are T cell receptor beta chains from one sample, sequenced in a study of blood T cell repertoires in COVID-19. Profiling relied on immunoSEQ multiplex PCR, and the TCRdb table lists in-frame clones only, not all of them. Found here are 250,000 to 350,000 clones, around 87% of them singletons; the top ten hold around 8%. Sequencing used peripheral blood. These receptors originate from a woman between 50 and 59 years old who had recovered from COVID-19. Both conserved end residues are part of each CDR3. The order of the fields is CDR3 length, clone size, V gene, J gene, D gene, CDR3 DNA, CDR3 protein. A D gene is named only where the DNA matches it firmly. The size entry is marked missing in some rows and otherwise reads once, few, many or a size class.

length: 17; size: NA; V: TRBV7-9; J: TRBJ2-1; D: TRBD2; DNA: TGTGCCAGCAGCCGACGCGCAGGGGGACTAGCTACGAATGAGCAGTTCTTC; CDR3: CASSRRAGGLATNEQFF
length: 16; size: NA; V: TRBV4-1; J: TRBJ1-2; D: NA; DNA: TGCGCCAGCAGCCAAGATCGATTAACAGGGAACTATGGCTACACCTTC; CDR3: CASSQDRLTGNYGYTF
length: 14; size: NA; V: TRBV5-5; J: TRBJ1-2; D: NA; DNA: TGTGCCAGCAGCTTGGAACGGCCCAGGGATGGCTACACCTTC; CDR3: CASSLERPRDGYTF
length: 13; size: NA; V: TRBV9; J: TRBJ1-1; D: NA; DNA: TGTGCCAGCAGCCCCTCAGGTAACACTGAAGCTTTCTTT; CDR3: CASSPSGNTEAFF
length: 14; size: NA; V: TRBV5-5; J: TRBJ1-1; D: NA; DNA: TGTGCCAGCAGCTTCTACAGCCAGAACACTGAAGCTTTCTTT; CDR3: CASSFYSQNTEAFF
length: 14; size: once; V: TRBV18; J: TRBJ1-5; D: TRBD1; DNA: TGTGCCAGCTCACTTGGACAGGGAAATCAGCCCCAGCATTTT; CDR3: CASSLGQGNQPQHF
length: 16; size: NA; V: TRBV27; J: TRBJ2-7; D: NA; DNA: TGTGCCAGCAGGGCGGCCGGCGGACAGAGCTCCTACGAGCAGTACTTC; CDR3: CASRAAGGQSSYEQYF
length: 16; size: NA; V: TRBV19; J: TRBJ1-3; D: NA; DNA: TGTGCCAGTAGTATTATCGGGTACGAACCTGGAAACACCATATATTTT; CDR3: CASSIIGYEPGNTIYF
length: 14; size: NA; V: TRBV19; J: TRBJ2-2; D: NA; DNA: TGTGCCAGTTCCGGGGTAACGAACACCGGGGAGCTGTTTTTT; CDR3: CASSGVTNTGELFF
length: 16; size: NA; V: TRBV5-1; J: TRBJ2-1; D: TRBD1; DNA: TGCGCCAGCAGCTACAATCCAGGGGGCAGTACTTATGAGCAGTTCTTC; CDR3: CASSYNPGGSTYEQFF
length: 15; size: few; V: TRBV7-9; J: TRBJ1-2; D: NA; DNA: TGTGCCAGCAGCTCGAGCCTGAGGATGGGCTATGGCTACACCTTC; CDR3: CASSSSLRMGYGYTF
length: 13; size: NA; V: TRBV18; J: TRBJ1-4; D: TRBD1; DNA: TGTGCCAGTGCGAGGGGGCAGGATGAAAAACTGTTTTTT; CDR3: CASARGQDEKLFF
length: 19; size: many; V: TRBV6-2/TRBV6-3; J: TRBJ2-5; D: NA; DNA: TGTGCCAGCAGCCATTACCTGATTCGACAGAGTTATTACCAAGAGACCCAGTACTTC; CDR3: CASSHYLIRQSYYQETQYF
length: 14; size: few; V: TRBV5-6; J: TRBJ2-3; D: NA; DNA: TGTGCCAGCAGCTTGGAAGTAGTGTCAGATACGCAGTATTTT; CDR3: CASSLEVVSDTQYF
length: 15; size: NA; V: TRBV28; J: TRBJ2-7; D: NA; DNA: TGTGCCAGCACTTCTGGGCGGGACTGGGGCTACGAGCAGTACTTC; CDR3: CASTSGRDWGYEQYF
length: 14; size: NA; V: TRBV5-1; J: TRBJ2-1; D: NA; DNA: TGCGCCAGCAGCGGCGGTAAGTCCTACAATGAGCAGTTCTTC; CDR3: CASSGGKSYNEQFF
length: 15; size: NA; V: TRBV7-9; J: TRBJ1-2; D: NA; DNA: TGTGCCAGCAGCTTCCAAGACAGACCCTCCTATGGCTACACCTTC; CDR3: CASSFQDRPSYGYTF
length: 13; size: NA; V: TRBV24-1; J: TRBJ1-2; D: TRBD1; DNA: TGTGCCACCAGAGGGACAGGGAACTATGGCTACACCTTC; CDR3: CATRGTGNYGYTF
length: 15; size: NA; V: TRBV28; J: TRBJ1-5; D: NA; DNA: TGTGCCAGCAGTTTAGGAGGGGTGGTCAATCAGCCCCAGCATTTT; CDR3: CASSLGGVVNQPQHF
length: 14; size: NA; V: TRBV6-5; J: TRBJ1-2; D: TRBD1; DNA: TGTGCCAGCGGTCGAGACAGGGGCGAATATGGCTACACCTTC; CDR3: CASGRDRGEYGYTF
length: 16; size: NA; V: TRBV3-1/TRBV3-2; J: TRBJ1-1; D: NA; DNA: TGTGCCAGCACTCAATCGCCGGGGGGCGTGAACACTGAAGCTTTCTTT; CDR3: CASTQSPGGVNTEAFF
length: 13; size: many; V: TRBV28; J: TRBJ1-2; D: NA; DNA: TGTGCCAGCAGTTTATACCGGGGTAATGGCTACACCTTC; CDR3: CASSLYRGNGYTF
length: 18; size: NA; V: TRBV27; J: TRBJ1-5; D: NA; DNA: TGTGCCAGCATCCGACGCTCCGATACGGAGGCTCGCAATCAGCCCCAGCATTTT; CDR3: CASIRRSDTEARNQPQHF
length: 13; size: NA; V: TRBV29-1; J: TRBJ1-6; D: NA; DNA: TGCAGCGTTGCATACGGCGAGGATTCACCCCTCCACTTT; CDR3: CSVAYGEDSPLHF
length: 14; size: NA; V: TRBV14; J: TRBJ2-5; D: NA; DNA: TGTGCCAGCAGCCAAGTCTTACCCGGGGAGACCCAGTACTTC; CDR3: CASSQVLPGETQYF
length: 18; size: NA; V: TRBV7-2; J: TRBJ2-5; D: TRBD2; DNA: TGTGCCAGCAGCTTAGCGCGCGGTAGCGGGGCCTTCGGGGAGACCCAGTACTTC; CDR3: CASSLARGSGAFGETQYF
length: 11; size: NA; V: TRBV7-6; J: TRBJ2-1; D: NA; DNA: TGTGCCAGCGGCAATCAATACGAGCAGTTCTTC; CDR3: CASGNQYEQFF
length: 15; size: NA; V: TRBV7-9; J: TRBJ1-2; D: NA; DNA: TGTGCCAGCAGCGGGTCACAGGGCCACGGGGATGGCTACACCTTC; CDR3: CASSGSQGHGDGYTF
length: 16; size: NA; V: TRBV23-1; J: TRBJ2-7; D: TRBD1; DNA: TGCGCCAGCAGTCCCCGAGGACAGGGGAGACTGGAAGAGCAGTACTTC; CDR3: CASSPRGQGRLEEQYF
length: 14; size: NA; V: TRBV6-5; J: TRBJ1-2; D: NA; DNA: TGTGCCAGCAGCCCGGGACGGAGGGGACTTGGCTACACCTTC; CDR3: CASSPGRRGLGYTF
length: 12; size: NA; V: TRBV9; J: TRBJ2-7; D: TRBD1; DNA: TGTGCCAGCAGCCCGGGGACAGCCGAGCAGTACTTC; CDR3: CASSPGTAEQYF
length: 15; size: NA; V: TRBV27; J: TRBJ1-1; D: NA; DNA: TGTGCCAGCAGTTTATCCTCACGATCTGGACATAAAGCTTTCTTT; CDR3: CASSLSSRSGHKAFF
length: 13; size: NA; V: TRBV7-2; J: TRBJ2-7; D: NA; DNA: TGTGCCAGCAGCTTATCCGGGAACTACGAGCAGTACTTC; CDR3: CASSLSGNYEQYF
length: 11; size: NA; V: TRBV12-3/TRBV12-4; J: TRBJ2-3; D: NA; DNA: TGTGCCAGCAGTTTGGGGGGTACGCAGTATTTT; CDR3: CASSLGGTQYF
length: 14; size: NA; V: TRBV27; J: TRBJ2-1; D: NA; DNA: TGTGCCAGCACTGGAGGGAGCTCCTACAATGAGCAGTTCTTC; CDR3: CASTGGSSYNEQFF
length: 15; size: NA; V: TRBV7-9; J: TRBJ2-7; D: TRBD1; DNA: TGTGCCAGCAGCTTAGCGAGGGACAGGGCCTACGAGCAGTACTTC; CDR3: CASSLARDRAYEQYF
length: 15; size: NA; V: TRBV28; J: TRBJ1-5; D: NA; DNA: TGTGCCAGCAGTTCGGTCTCAGGCTCAAATCAGCCCCAGCATTTT; CDR3: CASSSVSGSNQPQHF
length: 12; size: once; V: TRBV18; J: TRBJ1-3; D: NA; DNA: TGTGCCAGCTCAGCATTCCCGGACACCATATATTTT; CDR3: CASSAFPDTIYF
length: 14; size: NA; V: TRBV28; J: TRBJ2-7; D: NA; DNA: TGTGCCAGCAGTTTCCCAGGGGATCCCTACGAGCAGTACTTC; CDR3: CASSFPGDPYEQYF
length: 13; size: NA; V: TRBV10-3; J: TRBJ2-3; D: NA; DNA: TGTGCCATCCGGGAGGAGGGGGCAGATACGCAGTATTTT; CDR3: CAIREEGADTQYF
length: 14; size: NA; V: TRBV5-1; J: TRBJ2-2; D: NA; DNA: TGCGCCAGCAGCTTTCGATCGGGGTCCGGGGAGCTGTTTTTT; CDR3: CASSFRSGSGELFF
length: 15; size: NA; V: TRBV19; J: TRBJ2-3; D: TRBD2; DNA: TGTGCCAGTACCGATGGGCTAGCGGGGGCAGATACGCAGTATTTT; CDR3: CASTDGLAGADTQYF
length: 14; size: NA; V: TRBV28; J: TRBJ1-3; D: TRBD1; DNA: TGTGCCAGCAGGTCAGGGGGTTCCGGAAACACCATATATTTT; CDR3: CASRSGGSGNTIYF
length: 15; size: NA; V: TRBV6-6; J: TRBJ2-7; D: TRBD1; DNA: TGTGCCAGCAGTTACCGGGGACAGGGTGCCGACGAGCAGTACTTC; CDR3: CASSYRGQGADEQYF
length: 19; size: NA; V: TRBV2; J: TRBJ2-5; D: TRBD1; DNA: TGTGCCAGCAGACTCCCGGGACAGGGGGCCAATACCCGCGAGGAGACCCAGTACTTC; CDR3: CASRLPGQGANTREETQYF